Listed below are T cell receptor beta chains from one sample, sequenced in a study of beta chain features in type 1 diabetes. Profiled with immunoSEQ multiplex PCR; TCRdb holds only in-frame clones, not every one. The data hold hundreds of thousands of clones, with roughly 12% observed a single time. The sequencing input was naive CD4+ T cells from blood. These receptors all come from a woman younger than 35 with type 1 diabetes. The CDR3 runs from the conserved cysteine through the conserved F or W. Fields, in order: clone size, D gene, J gene, V gene, CDR3 DNA, CDR3 protein. The D gene is left open where the match is weak. Clone size appears in some rows only: once, few, many, or a class for an expanded clone.

. | . | TRBJ1-2 | TRBV4-3 | TGCGCCAGCAGCCAAGGAACTACTAACTATGGCTACACCTTC | CASSQGTTNYGYTF
. | TRBD2 | TRBJ2-5 | TRBV7-6 | TGTGCCAGCAGCTCCCTAGCGGGGGGAGAGACCCAGTACTTC | CASSSLAGGETQYF
few | . | TRBJ1-4 | TRBV7-9 | TGTGCCAGCAGCGCAGCGGTGGGAAAACTGTTTTTT | CASSAAVGKLFF
. | . | TRBJ1-5 | TRBV28 | TGTGCCAGCAGTTTGGGGGAGGTGGGGTGGCCCCAGCATTTT | CASSLGEVGWPQHF
few | . | TRBJ2-1 | TRBV11-2 | TGTGCCAGCAGCTTAGACGGTGGTTACAATGAGCAGTTCTTC | CASSLDGGYNEQFF
. | . | TRBJ2-1 | TRBV9 | TGTGCCAGCAGCGCCGACTATGGCGGGCAGTTCTTC | CASSADYGGQFF
. | . | TRBJ2-7 | TRBV4-1 | TGCGCCAGCAGCCTCTCAACGGCGGGGGAGCAGTACTTC | CASSLSTAGEQYF
. | . | TRBJ2-1 | TRBV1 | TGCACCAGCAGTCAACGGGAGGGCCCGTACAATGAGCAGTTCTTC | CTSSQREGPYNEQFF
few | TRBD1 | TRBJ1-2 | TRBV4-3 | TGCGCCAGCAGCCAGGGACAGGGGATGTCCTTGGGGGGCTACACCTTC | CASSQGQGMSLGGYTF
. | TRBD2 | TRBJ2-1 | TRBV7-2 | TGTGCCAGCAGGTCTCAAAGCGGGACTTCCAACAATGAGCAGTTCTTC | CASRSQSGTSNNEQFF
. | . | TRBJ2-7 | TRBV4-1 | TGCGCCAGCAGCCAAGATCAGGCCTACGAGCAGTACTTC | CASSQDQAYEQYF
. | . | TRBJ1-2 | TRBV6-5 | TGTGCCAGCAGTTCCAGAGGAATCAGAGGCTACACCTTC | CASSSRGIRGYTF
. | TRBD2 | TRBJ2-3 | TRBV5-4 | TGTGCCAGCAGCCGAACCCTAGCGGGAGATTCCGATACGCAGTATTTT | CASSRTLAGDSDTQYF
. | . | TRBJ1-5 | TRBV25-1 | TGTGCCAGCAGTGCGGGGAATCAGCCCCAGCATTTT | CASSAGNQPQHF
. | TRBD1 | TRBJ1-1 | TRBV29-1 | TGCAGCGTCAAACAGGGGGACACTGAAGCTTTCTTT | CSVKQGDTEAFF
few | . | TRBJ2-3 | TRBV4-3 | TGCGCCAGCAGCCCGGGGGGCAGCAGATCAGATACGCAGTATTTT | CASSPGGSRSDTQYF
few | TRBD2 | TRBJ2-1 | TRBV15 | TGTGCCACCAGCGGGGAGCGGGGGGGCAAAGTTAATGAGCAGTTCTTC | CATSGERGGKVNEQFF
. | . | TRBJ2-7 | TRBV28 | TGTGCCAGCAGTTTACGAGGCGACCGCGAGCAGTACTTC | CASSLRGDREQYF
. | . | TRBJ1-1 | TRBV10-3 | TGTGCCATCAGTGAGTCAACGGGAAGGAGCACTGAAGCTTTCTTT | CAISESTGRSTEAFF
few | . | TRBJ2-3 | TRBV11-2 | TGTGCCAGCAGCTTAGCCCCCGCCGGGGTCACAGATACGCAGTATTTT | CASSLAPAGVTDTQYF